This T cell receptor beta chain was sequenced during a study of early T cells in non-severe SARS-CoV-2 infection. Study as a whole: Sequencing input comprised bulk RNA from unsorted whole blood; chain pairing was not available. Study-level findings and limits: Private and CD4 specificities were missed by VDJdb matching, which favored anti-spike CD8 responses.

Molecules of cDNA were individually given unique molecular identifiers that were attached to them. TCRdb passed the 5' RACE reads through MiXCR, listing each CDR3 protein once. The repertoire has tens of thousands of distinct CDR3 sequences, roughly 6.1% of them found once; the top ten carry 5.2%. The germline gives CDR1 LGHNA, CDR2 YNFKEQ. With 1 base removed from V and 7 bases from J, the gap between germline ends came to 10 bases. This CDR3 has 14 residues. In this sample, this clonotype turned up many times. What it recognizes is unknown. Sequencing was performed on whole blood. The receptor was isolated from an adult who was a healthcare worker with PCR-confirmed SARS-CoV-2 infection or an uninfected control (not recorded which). The chain joins TRBV4-2 to TRBJ1-4; TRBD1 is a possible D gene (5 bases). Written as DNA, the CDR3 is TGTGCCAGCAGCCAAGGGGGCATAGGTGAAAAACTGTTTTTT. Translating it yields CASSQGGIGEKLFF.